Listed below are T cell receptor beta chains from one sample, sequenced in a study of metastatic and nonmetastatic thyroid tumors. TCRdb ran MiXCR on the PCR reads. The sample has about 20,000 clones; about 11% are singletons. Sequenced input: blood. All receptors come from a female donor with papillary thyroid cancer or a benign thyroid nodule (not recorded which). Some clones in this sample may be carry-over from other donors' samples. The conserved cysteine and the conserved F or W are not part of the CDR3 here. Clone size is stated in some rows and not others, as once, few, many or a class when expanded.

clone_size	v_call	j_call	cdr3_aa
many	TRBV30	TRBJ2-5	ALEDSRQETQY
medium-sized	TRBV28	TRBJ2-7	ASSLRREQY
medium-sized	TRBV6-2/TRBV6-3	TRBJ2-1	ASKRRAGGPLDEQF
many	TRBV5-6	TRBJ2-1	ASRTEAVLPYNEQF
few	TRBV11-2	TRBJ2-4	ASSSPVSGRVGKNIQY
many	TRBV2	TRBJ1-2	ASGSLTYGYT
many	TRBV29-1	TRBJ2-1	SVGDSRGEQF
.	TRBV6-2/TRBV6-3	TRBJ1-6	ASSSPNGTLH
.	TRBV30	TRBJ2-5	AWSRGGDQETQY
many	TRBV5-6	TRBJ2-1	ASSLANLHEQF
.	TRBV6-1	TRBJ1-4	ASSDTGRNGEKLF
many	TRBV5-4	TRBJ1-2	ASSLGGIDGYT
many	TRBV20-1	TRBJ2-1	SASQTYNEQF
many	TRBV15	TRBJ1-2	ATSRGKGTLYGYT
medium-sized	TRBV28	TRBJ2-7	ASSSRLRGQGLYEQY
.	TRBV6-4	TRBJ1-1	ASSDNEAGPGEAF
.	TRBV7-2	TRBJ2-3	ANSLAELAGY
.	TRBV11-2	TRBJ2-7	ASSLEPGGEQY
.	TRBV6-4	TRBJ2-3	ASSELAGGPHTQY
many	TRBV5-4	TRBJ2-1	ASSLGRSGTTYNEQF
.	TRBV12-3/TRBV12-4	TRBJ2-3	ASSSAGGLTDTQY
many	TRBV7-9	TRBJ2-7	ASSSSGTGYEQY
medium-sized	TRBV6-1	TRBJ2-6	ASNKESSGANVLT
once	TRBV7-2	TRBJ2-7	ARRLKPDYEQY
many	TRBV27	TRBJ2-7	ASSPDFLSSYEQY
.	TRBV27	TRBJ1-2	ASSIYSGFYVYT
many	TRBV7-9	TRBJ2-1	ASRFRYGGEQF
many	TRBV12-3/TRBV12-4	TRBJ1-5	ASSFRGAYSNQPQH
.	TRBV28	TRBJ1-1	ASSIGPGGTEAF
many	TRBV27	TRBJ2-7	ASSWRGWTYEQY
.	TRBV7-8	TRBJ1-1	ASSFRPPPYTEAF
many	TRBV20-1	TRBJ2-7	SADGTSGETYEQY
many	TRBV4-3	TRBJ1-1	ASSQEIKKNTEAF
many	TRBV12-3/TRBV12-4	TRBJ1-1	ASRRRQGGGSEAF
medium-sized	TRBV6-1	TRBJ1-5	ASSGNQPQH
many	TRBV14	TRBJ2-5	ASSQESLGQETQY
many	TRBV20-1	TRBJ1-5	SATDDKRTGQRNQPQH